The T cell receptor beta chain described here comes from a study of regulatory T cells in long-lasting Graves disease. Germline values: CDR1 SEHNR, CDR2 FQNEAQ (reference sequence). The CDR3 loop spans 14 amino acids. Between the trimmed V and J ends, which lost 5 bases and 5 bases, there was a span of 15 bases. The time point denotes: persistent/refractory GD, antithyroid drugs over 5 years with positive TRAb. Construction of the TCR library relied on RNA isolated from PBMCs. Arm-PCR of CDR3 regions and iRepertoire HTBI primers were used to build TCR beta libraries. TCRdb processed the multiplex PCR reads anew with MiXCR; each CDR3 protein has one entry. The repertoire consists of approximately 400,000 distinct CDR3 sequences, with roughly a quarter occurring once and the leading ten covering about a quarter.

This clonotype was obtained from a female donor with Graves disease. The source was peripheral blood mononuclear cells (PBMCs), collected when the disease was refractory, from a patient treated with antithyroid drugs. The V call is TRBV7-9, the J call TRBJ1-2; D is perhaps TRBD1 (6 bases). This CDR3 is CASSRGQTVYGYTF. The CDR3 nucleotides are TGTGCCAGCAGCCGCGGACAGACCGTTTATGGCTACACCTTC.